These 18 T cell receptor beta chains originate from one sample sequenced in a study of shared clonotypes between healthy human individuals. Clones were read by immunoSEQ multiplex PCR, and TCRdb kept only the in-frame ones, dropping some. The sample holds over 2 million clones, roughly 94% seen once. As defined, naive CD8 cells were CD45RO-negative and positively selected for CCR7, with terminally differentiated effector memory CD45RA+ cells excluded. The sequencing input was naive CD8+ T cells sorted from blood. The origin of the receptors is a man younger than 30 in good health.

This chain links TRBV6-5 with TRBJ1-1; D is undetermined. The V end was cut by 0 bases, the J end by 5 bases, with 13 bases between. The CDR3 contains 15 residues. CDR1 is MNHEY, CDR2 SVGAGI, per germline. CDR3: CASSYSYYIVTEAFF. The CDR3 nucleotides are TGTGCCAGCAGTTACTCGTACTACATTGTAACTGAAGCTTTCTTT.

V usage is TRBV29-1 and J usage is TRBJ2-7; TRBD1 matches at 11 bases. Germline CDR1 reads SQVTM; CDR2 reads ANQGSEA. The V segment lost 5 bases and the J segment 6 bases; nucleotides outside the gene matches: 6. The CDR3 is 13 residues long. The CDR3 DNA sequence: TGCAGCGTTAAGGACAGGGGGCAGGGCGAGCAGTACTTC. This translates into CSVKDRGQGEQYF.

This chain joins TRBV27 and TRBJ2-6; 10 nucleotides agree with TRBD1. The V gene's germline CDR1 is MNHEY and CDR2 SMNVEV (reference sequence). Losses at the gene ends were 5 bases for V and 0 bases for J; bases not matched to a gene: 4. There are 17 residues in the CDR3. Written as DNA, the CDR3 is TGTGCCAGCAGTACCCGGGACAGGGGCTCTGGGGCCAACGTCCTGACTTTC. Translation gives CASSTRDRGSGANVLTF.

The chain is built from TRBV11-2 and TRBJ2-7; D is unresolved. V gave up 5 bases and J gave up 3 bases, with 11 bases separating them. Germline V gene lookup returns CDR1 SGHAT and CDR2 FQNNGV. The CDR3 contains 13 residues. The CDR3 sequence: CASSHRTGYEQYF. Here the CDR3 DNA reads TGTGCCAGCAGCCACCGGACGGGCTACGAGCAGTACTTC.

V usage is TRBV5-1 and J usage is TRBJ1-2, with D possibly matching TRBD1 (6 bases). CDR1 and CDR2 (germline): SGHRS, YFSETQ. V lost 3 bases and J lost 0, with 15 bases in between. CDR3 length equals 16 residues. The CDR3 DNA reads TGCGCCAGCAGCTCGAACGGACAGTTCTCTAACTATGGCTACACCTTC. Its protein is CASSSNGQFSNYGYTF.

This chain links TRBV27 with TRBJ2-7; the D gene is possibly TRBD1 (6 bases). This CDR3 spans 13 amino acids. Trimming removed 8 bases at V and 2 bases at J, with 13 bases between. Germline V gene data show CDR1 as MNHEY and CDR2 as SMNVEV (reference sequence). The DNA for the CDR3 is TGTGCCAGCGGACAGCAGGCAACCTACGAGCAGTACTTC. Translation: CASGQQATYEQYF.

This chain joins TRBV7-2 and TRBJ1-5; no clear D gene. The V and J ends lost 1 base and 6 bases respectively, with 10 bases between them. Per the germline V gene, CDR1 is SGHTA and CDR2 is FQGNSA. The CDR3 is made up of 14 amino acids. The CDR3 DNA reads TGTGCCAGCAGCTTAGGAGGATGGGGTCAGCCCCAGCATTTT. Protein sequence: CASSLGGWGQPQHF. The variable domain in full, with the rest retrieved from reference TRBV7-2 and TRBJ1-5, is GAGVSQSPSNKVTEKGKDVELRCDPISGHTALYWYRQSLGQGLEFLIYFQGNSAPDKSGLPSDRFSAERTGGSVSTLTIQRTQQEDSAVYLCASSLGGWGQPQHFGDGTRLSIL.

This chain joins TRBV5-6 and TRBJ2-3, with TRBD1 identical over 9 bases. J gave up 4 bases and V 1 base, and 4 bases lay outside the gene matches. The CDR3 has 15 residues. Germline V gene lookup returns CDR1 SGHDT and CDR2 YYEEEE. As DNA, the CDR3 is TGTGCCAGCAGCTTGATACAGGGGGCCCCAGATACGCAGTATTTT. Translating it yields CASSLIQGAPDTQYF.

This sequence joins TRBV27 and TRBJ1-6, with D unclear. The CDR3 loop spans 19 amino acids. Germline V gene sequence: CDR1 MNHEY, CDR2 SMNVEV (reference sequence). Trimming removed 2 bases at V and 5 bases at J, with 22 bases between. The CDR3 coding sequence is TGTGCCAGCAGTTTAGGGGTCTGGGTGCCTAGCGCGGATAATTCACCCCTCCACTTT. This sequence encodes CASSLGVWVPSADNSPLHF.

The gene calls are TRBV2 and TRBJ2-1; D ambiguous. The length of the CDR3 is 14 residues. CDR1 SNHLY and CDR2 FYNNEI come from the germline V gene. The V end lost 7 bases, the J end lost 0 bases, and 10 bases lay between the germline ends. The CDR3 here is CASTFISSYNEQFF. The CDR3 region has the DNA TGTGCCAGCACATTCATAAGCTCCTACAATGAGCAGTTCTTC.

This rearrangement joins TRBV4-1 to TRBJ2-1, with D perhaps matching TRBD1 (6 bases). CDR3 length equals 16 residues. V shed 4 bases and J shed 4 bases, with 17 bases lying between them. Germline CDR1 reads MGHRA; CDR2 reads YSYEKL. CDR3 residues: CASSPYVGTPYNEQFF. CDR3 nucleotides: TGCGCCAGCAGCCCTTACGTCGGGACACCTTACAATGAGCAGTTCTTC.

J is TRBJ2-7 and V is TRBV30; D not resolved. V gave up 0 bases and J gave up 6 bases, with 15 bases separating them. The CDR3 loop spans 14 amino acids. CDR1 GTSNPN and CDR2 SVGIG come from the germline V gene (reference sequence). The CDR3 here is CAWSVLGIDSEQYF. In DNA, the CDR3 is TGTGCCTGGAGTGTTTTGGGGATTGACTCCGAGCAGTACTTC.

V gene TRBV12-5 combines with J gene TRBJ1-5, with D possibly being TRBD1 (6 bases). CDR1 is LGHNT and CDR2 is FRNRAP in the germline V gene. The V end lost 0 bases, the J end lost 4 bases, and 10 bases lay between the germline ends. CDR3 length equals 15 residues. The CDR3 spells CASGLVQGTNQPQHF. As DNA, the CDR3 is TGTGCTAGTGGTTTGGTACAGGGAACAAATCAGCCCCAGCATTTT.

The V call is TRBV19, the J call TRBJ2-7; 11 nucleotides align to TRBD2. Germline V CDR1 and CDR2: LNHDA, SQIVND (reference sequence). After removal of 5 bases from V and 5 bases from J, the junction contained 5 bases not matched to a gene. This CDR3 contains 14 residues. Here the CDR3 reads CASSLLAGADEQYF. In DNA, the CDR3 is TGTGCCAGTAGTTTACTAGCGGGAGCAGACGAGCAGTACTTC.

Concerning this clone itself: Within the sample, other DNA sequences also encode this same CDR3. V usage is TRBV2 and J usage is TRBJ2-5; a possible D gene is TRBD2 (5 bases). V was trimmed by 4 bases and J by 4 bases, leaving 7 bases between them. Per the germline V gene, CDR1 is SNHLY and CDR2 is FYNNEI. The CDR3 sequence is 12 residues long. CDR3 DNA: TGTGCCAGCAGTGTCGCGGGAGAGACCCAGTACTTC. This encodes CASSVAGETQYF.

This clone was seen just once. The chain is built from TRBV4-1 and TRBJ2-1, with 8 positions matching TRBD2. In germline, CDR1 is MGHRA, CDR2 YSYEKL. With V trimmed by 3 bases and J by 4 bases, 17 bases remained unmatched. This CDR3 has 19 residues. DNA for the CDR3: TGCGCCAGCAGCCAGTCCGGCAGCGGGGGTATAGGAATGTACAATGAGCAGTTCTTC. Translating gives CASSQSGSGGIGMYNEQFF.

The chain links TRBV5-1 to TRBJ2-7, with D maybe TRBD2 (5 bases). The CDR3 is 14 residues long. Trimming removed 2 bases from V and 5 bases from J, with 14 bases in between. Germline V gene sequence: CDR1 SGHRS, CDR2 YFSETQ. CDR3 sequence: CASSFSPGSDEQYF. The DNA for the CDR3 is TGCGCCAGCAGCTTTTCCCCGGGTAGCGACGAGCAGTACTTC.

The CDR3 bases are TGTGCCAGCAGCGGAAAGATTGGGGACCCGGGTCTTAATGAAAAACTGTTTTTT. It codes for CASSGKIGDPGLNEKLFF. The V gene is TRBV4-2, the J gene TRBJ1-4, with a weak D call TRBD1 (5 bases). CDR3 length: 18 residues. V was trimmed by 5 bases and J by 4 bases, leaving 23 bases between them. Germline V gene sequence: CDR1 LGHNA, CDR2 YNFKEQ.